The 22 T cell receptor beta chains below come from one sample, sequenced in a study of Tregs in tolerant kidney transplant recipients. The table came from immunoSEQ multiplex PCR; TCRdb's copy has only in-frame clones and leaves some out. This sample has about 78,000 clones, with around 93% found just once. The source material was Tregs from blood, sampled before the transplant. The receptors were sampled from a human donor who received a combined kidney and bone marrow transplant.

The CDR3 sequence is CASSMAGEVPRQYF. CDR3 bases: TGTGCCAGTAGTATGGCCGGGGAGGTTCCTCGGCAGTACTTC. The V and J genes are TRBV19 and TRBJ2-7; perhaps TRBD2 as D (6 bases). V was clipped by 3 bases and J by 9 bases, with 18 bases between them. From germline, CDR1 is LNHDA and CDR2 SQIVND (reference sequence). The CDR3 contains 14 residues.

This chain connects TRBV28 to TRBJ1-2; unclear D gene. CDR3 length equals 13 residues. V lost 3 bases and J lost 5, with 10 bases in between. Germline loops: CDR1 MDHEN, CDR2 SYDVKM. CDR3 in DNA: TGTGCCAGCAGTTTGCCGGGCAGGTATGGCTACACCTTC. It is translated as CASSLPGRYGYTF.

This clone was found a few times. The same CDR3 also results from other DNA sequences found in this sample. The chain is built from TRBV18 and TRBJ2-5; D may match TRBD1 or TRBD2 (5 bases each). There are 15 residues in the CDR3. The V gene lost 2 bases and the J gene lost 2 bases, with 12 bases spanning the gap. Germline assignment: CDR1 KGHSH and CDR2 LQKENI. The CDR3 region has the DNA TGTGCCAGCTCACCAAGGGATTGGGGGCAAGAGACCCAGTACTTC. Amino acids: CASSPRDWGQETQYF.

V gene TRBV25-1 combines with J gene TRBJ2-1, with D perhaps assigned TRBD1 or TRBD2 (7 bases each). Germline CDR1 and CDR2: MGHDK and SYGVNS. This CDR3 region has 15 residues. V lost 5 bases and J 5 bases, leaving 16 bases between the germline ends. CDR3 nucleotides: TGTGCCAGCAGTCCAGACAGGGAGGGGGACAATGAGCAGTTCTTC. Protein sequence: CASSPDREGDNEQFF.

The rearrangement links TRBV11-2 to TRBJ2-2; 7 bases are shared with TRBD1. The germline CDR1 and CDR2 sequences are SGHAT and FQNNGV. The CDR3 spans 14 residues. Losses at the gene ends were 7 bases for V and 4 bases for J; bases not matched to a gene: 6. The CDR3, as DNA: TGTGCCAGCATCATTGCAGGGGGCACCGGGGAGCTGTTTTTT. This sequence encodes CASIIAGGTGELFF.

This chain's CDR3 is CASSQEMNTEAFF. Here the CDR3 DNA reads TGTGCCAGCAGCCAAGAAATGAACACTGAAGCTTTCTTT. The chain recombines TRBV14 with TRBJ1-1, with D uncertain. This CDR3 is 13 amino acids long. The germline V gene encodes CDR1 SGHDN and CDR2 FVKESK. V was shortened by 0 bases and J by 0 bases, with 2 bases between the two germline ends. Variable domain in full (rest from reference TRBV14 and TRBJ1-1): EAGVTQFPSHSVIEKGQTVTLRCDPISGHDNLYWYRRVMGKEIKFLLHFVKESKQDESGMPNNRFLAERTGGTYSTLKVQPAELEDSGVYFCASSQEMNTEAFFGQGTRLTVV.

The chain has TRBV9 and TRBJ2-5, with 10 bases lining up with TRBD2. CDR1 is SGDLS, CDR2 YYNGEE, per germline. Trimming at V came to 0 bases and at J to 5 bases, leaving 7 bases not matched to a gene. The CDR3 runs 16 residues. CDR3 nucleotides: TGTGCCAGCAGCGTAGAGGGTAGCGGGAGGACGGAGACCCAGTACTTC. Translation: CASSVEGSGRTETQYF.

CDR3 DNA: TGTGCCAGTAGTATCATGACAGATAGCAATCAGCCCCAGCATTTT. This encodes CASSIMTDSNQPQHF. The V call is TRBV19, the J call TRBJ1-5, with a possible D match to TRBD1 (5 bases). The germline CDR1 and CDR2 sequences are LNHDA and SQIVND (reference sequence). This CDR3 spans 15 amino acids. V shed 3 bases and J shed 0 bases, with 9 bases lying between them.

J is TRBJ2-3 and V is TRBV5-1; 7 bases align to TRBD2. Trimming at V came to 5 bases and at J to 1 base, leaving 10 bases not matched to a gene. Germline V gene data show CDR1 as SGHRS and CDR2 as YFSETQ. The CDR3 is made up of 16 amino acids. The CDR3 loop reads CASRQNSGFGTDTQYF. CDR3 sequence (DNA): TGCGCCAGCAGGCAGAATAGCGGGTTTGGCACAGATACGCAGTATTTT.

CDR3 sequence reads: CASSLEQGEETQYF. CDR3 nucleotides: TGTGCCAGCAGCTTGGAACAAGGAGAAGAGACCCAGTACTTC. The chain combines TRBV5-4 with TRBJ2-5; D gene ambiguous. Trimming stripped 0 bases from V and 3 bases from J, with 9 bases between. The CDR3 runs to 14 residues. Germline-derived CDR1 and CDR2 are SGHNT and YYREEE (reference sequence).

The V gene is TRBV10-3, the J gene TRBJ2-1; D may match TRBD1 or TRBD2 (5 bases each). CDR1 is ENHRY and CDR2 is SYGVKD in the germline V gene. Trimming pared 4 bases from V and 2 bases from J, leaving 9 bases between. The CDR3 sequence is 14 residues long. The CDR3, as DNA: TGTGCCATCAGTGTCCAGGGACCCTACAATGAGCAGTTCTTC. It encodes CAISVQGPYNEQFF.

This rearrangement joins TRBV28 to TRBJ2-4; possible D gene TRBD2, 6 bases. Trimming removed 5 bases at V and 0 bases at J, with 11 bases between. The CDR3 is 15 amino acids. CDR1 MDHEN and CDR2 SYDVKM come from the germline V gene. The CDR3 DNA reads TGTGCCAGCAGTCGGGGGAACTTAGCCAAAAACATTCAGTACTTC. Its translation: CASSRGNLAKNIQYF.

This chain links TRBV5-1 with TRBJ2-3; tentative D call: TRBD2 (6 bases). The germline CDR1 and CDR2 sequences are SGHRS and YFSETQ. V shed 4 bases and J shed 3 bases, with 12 bases lying between them. The CDR3 loop spans 14 amino acids. This CDR3 is CASSAGFRTDTQYF. The CDR3 nucleotides read TGCGCCAGCAGCGCGGGATTTCGGACAGATACGCAGTATTTT. The entire variable domain, with the rest obtained from reference TRBV5-1 and TRBJ2-3, is as follows: KAGVTQTPRYLIKTRGQQVTLSCSPISGHRSVSWYQQTPGQGLQFLFEYFSETQRNKGNFPGRFSGRQFSNSRSEMNVSTLELGDSALYLCASSAGFRTDTQYFGPGTRLTVL.

The CDR3 coding sequence is TGTGCCAGCACCCTGGGGGCGGCTAACTATGGCTACACCTTC. This codes for CASTLGAANYGYTF. V gene TRBV5-4 combines with J gene TRBJ1-2; D perhaps matches TRBD1 (6 bases). The length of the CDR3 is 14 residues. Per germline, CDR1 SGHNT and CDR2 YYREEE (reference sequence). Trimming left V 6 bases short and J 0 bases short, with 12 bases between.

J is TRBJ2-1 and V is TRBV6-1; D remains ambiguous. The V and J ends lost 3 bases and 6 bases respectively, with 18 bases between them. CDR1 is MNHNS, CDR2 SASEGT, per germline. The CDR3 loop spans 16 amino acids. CDR3 DNA: TGTGCCAGCAGTGAGCAAATAGTCCAGCAGGCCAATGAGCAGTTCTTC. Residues: CASSEQIVQQANEQFF.

The chain recombines TRBV10-1 with TRBJ2-3; D uncertain. Trimming removed 3 bases at V and 0 bases at J, with 10 bases between. This CDR3 region has 15 residues. The germline V gene encodes CDR1 WNHNN and CDR2 SYGVQD (reference sequence). The CDR3 sequence is CASSDIAFSTDTQYF. CDR3 coding DNA: TGCGCCAGCAGTGATATTGCTTTCAGCACAGATACGCAGTATTTT.

The chain couples TRBV13 to TRBJ2-1; possibly TRBD1 for D (5 bases). Germline V lookup: CDR1 PRHDT, CDR2 FYEKMQ (reference sequence). Deletions cut 3 bases from V and 6 bases from J, with 12 bases between. This CDR3 has 14 amino acids. The CDR3 protein is CASSFWGGTNEQFF. The CDR3 DNA reads TGTGCCAGCAGCTTTTGGGGCGGAACCAATGAGCAGTTCTTC.

The V gene is TRBV9, the J gene TRBJ2-7; maybe TRBD1 (7 bases). The CDR3 is 16 amino acids. V lost 0 bases, J lost 4 bases, and 17 bases lay in between. The V gene's germline CDR1 is SGDLS and CDR2 YYNGEE. Here the CDR3 DNA reads TGTGCCAGCAGCGTAGATCCCGCCAGGGGGGTGTACGAGCAGTACTTC. This codes for CASSVDPARGVYEQYF.

The J gene is TRBJ2-5, the V gene TRBV10-3, with D possibly TRBD2 on 5 matching bases. The CDR3 totals 12 residues. Trimming took off 4 bases at V and 7 bases at J, with 10 bases between the two ends. Germline CDR1 is ENHRY and CDR2 is SYGVKD. The CDR3 reads CAISVHEGTQYF. The CDR3 nucleotides are TGTGCCATCAGTGTGCATGAGGGGACCCAGTACTTC.

The chain combines TRBV5-1 with TRBJ2-5; 7 nucleotides align to TRBD1. V lost 0 bases to trimming and J lost 1 base; unmatched junction nucleotides: 0. Germline V gene sequence: CDR1 SGHRS, CDR2 YFSETQ. This CDR3 comprises 14 residues. The CDR3 is CASSLAGGQETQYF. CDR3 bases: TGCGCCAGCAGCTTGGCAGGGGGCCAAGAGACCCAGTACTTC.

This clone occurred once. The chain has TRBV18 and TRBJ1-1; D unresolved. The CDR3 totals 14 residues. Germline V gene sequence: CDR1 KGHSH, CDR2 LQKENI. V shed 2 bases and J shed 1 base, with 8 bases lying between them. CDR3 sequence: CASSPNRGNTEAFF. The CDR3 bases are TGTGCCAGCTCACCAAATCGGGGGAACACTGAAGCTTTCTTT.

This clone turned up a few times. V gene TRBV7-2 combines with J gene TRBJ1-2; D remains unclear. Trimming pared 3 bases from V and 7 bases from J, leaving 9 bases between. The germline gives CDR1 SGHTA, CDR2 FQGNSA. The CDR3 has 12 residues. CDR3 residues: CASSFGVSGYTF. DNA for the CDR3: TGTGCCAGCAGCTTCGGGGTCTCTGGCTACACCTTC.